Shown below are 5 T cell receptor beta chains from a single sample sequenced in a study of OX40 agonist ivuxolimab in advanced cancers. Sequencing used immunoSEQ multiplex PCR; TCRdb keeps in-frame clones, though not all of them. The table has about 80,000 clones, 80% to 90% seen once. This specimen was CD4+ or CD8+ T cells sorted from blood, taken in a trial of the OX40 agonist ivuxolimab. Every receptor here comes from an adult with an advanced solid tumor such as melanoma, head and neck, liver or kidney cancer.

This clone is a singleton in its sample. J is TRBJ1-1 and V is TRBV2; 7 nucleotides align to TRBD1. CDR1 is SNHLY and CDR2 is FYNNEI in the germline V gene. Trimming removed 6 bases from V and 0 bases from J; junction bases left unmatched: 7. The CDR3 loop spans 15 amino acids. Here the CDR3 DNA reads TGTGCCAGCAGCGGGGGAGGGGGCTTGAACACTGAAGCTTTCTTT. Protein product: CASSGGGGLNTEAFF.

The chain employs TRBV19 and TRBJ2-7; 9 bases are shared with TRBD1. Trimming removed 3 bases from V and 3 bases from J; junction bases left unmatched: 3. This CDR3 comprises 14 residues. CDR1 and CDR2 (germline): LNHDA, SQIVND (reference sequence). Written as DNA, the CDR3 is TGTGCCAGTAGTATGACAGGGGGGAACTACGAGCAGTACTTC. This codes for CASSMTGGNYEQYF. Together with reference TRBV19 and TRBJ2-7, the CDR3 gives the full variable domain: DGGITQSPKYLFRKEGQNVTLSCEQNLNHDAMYWYRQDPGQGLRLIYYSQIVNDFQKGDIAEGYSVSREKKESFPLTVTSAQKNPTAFYLCASSMTGGNYEQYFGPGTRLTVT.

The V call is TRBV28, the J call TRBJ1-1; TRBD1 matches at 9 bases. V lost 5 bases to trimming and J lost 10 bases; unmatched junction nucleotides: 17. The germline CDR1 and CDR2 sequences are MDHEN and SYDVKM. The CDR3 contains 16 residues. CDR3 amino acids: CASSLPGQGLARGAFF. The CDR3 DNA reads as TGTGCCAGCAGTCTCCCGGGACAGGGCTTGGCTCGCGGAGCTTTCTTT.

The CDR3 DNA reads TGTGCCAGCAGCTTAATTAAGGGGGCCCGTGAAAAACTGTTTTTT. As protein: CASSLIKGAREKLFF. J is TRBJ1-4 and V is TRBV7-6; 7 nucleotides align to TRBD1. Losses at the gene ends were 2 bases for V and 7 bases for J; bases not matched to a gene: 7. The CDR3 is 15 residues long. Germline V gene sequence: CDR1 SGHVS, CDR2 FNYEAQ.

This chain connects TRBV30 to TRBJ1-2; D perhaps matches TRBD1 (5 bases). V lost 2 bases and J lost 2, with 15 bases in between. The germline gives CDR1 GTSNPN, CDR2 SVGIG (reference sequence). The CDR3 totals 15 residues. CDR3 nucleotide sequence: TGTGCCTGGAGTCTAGGGGTAGGCGGAAACTATGGCTACACCTTC. Its translation is CAWSLGVGGNYGYTF.